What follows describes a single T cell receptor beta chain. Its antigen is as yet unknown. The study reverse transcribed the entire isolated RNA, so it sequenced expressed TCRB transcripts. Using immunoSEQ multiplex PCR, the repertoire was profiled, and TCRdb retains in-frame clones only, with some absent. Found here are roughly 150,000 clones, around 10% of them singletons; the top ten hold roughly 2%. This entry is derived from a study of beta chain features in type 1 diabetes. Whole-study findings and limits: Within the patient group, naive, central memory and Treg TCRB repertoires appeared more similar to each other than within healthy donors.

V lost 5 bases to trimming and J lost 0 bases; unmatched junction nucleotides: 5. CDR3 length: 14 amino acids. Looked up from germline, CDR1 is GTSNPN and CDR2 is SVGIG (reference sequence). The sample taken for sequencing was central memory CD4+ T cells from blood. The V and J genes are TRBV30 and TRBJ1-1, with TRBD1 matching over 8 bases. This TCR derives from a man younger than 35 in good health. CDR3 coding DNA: TGTGCCTGGGAGGTACAGGGGGTGAACACTGAAGCTTTCTTT. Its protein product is CAWEVQGVNTEAFF.